The clone carrying this T cell receptor beta chain was observed many times. CDR3 length: 16 amino acids. V was shortened by 0 bases and J by 0 bases, with 9 bases between the two germline ends. CDR1 is LNHNV and CDR2 is YYDKDF in the germline V gene (reference sequence). The data are from a study of T cells in Graves' hyperthyroidism and ophthalmopathy. There were TCR beta CDR3 regions amplified from RNA transcripts. First-round RT-PCR of the TCR CDR3 relied on the HTBI primer set. MiXCR, run by TCRdb on the multiplex PCR reads, gives a single entry per CDR3 protein. The sample holds 550,000 to 650,000 distinct CDR3 sequences, over 11% seen once. Diagnostic assessment was based on clinical symptoms, serum thyroxine and TRAb, thyroid ultrasound and orbital computed tomography.

This clonotype originated in a woman in her 30s with Graves' hyperthyroidism that later progressed to Graves' ophthalmopathy. Source material: blood. The chain couples TRBV15 to TRBJ1-3, with D hard to call. CDR3 residues: CATSRDREGSGNTIYF. In nucleotides, the CDR3 is TGTGCCACCAGCAGAGATCGTGAGGGCTCTGGAAACACCATATATTTT.